The entry below gives a single TCR beta chain sequence along with its context. Its antigen has not been determined. No base quality values were provided; no much bigger clone lies one nucleotide off. From its cysteine to its phenylalanine, the CDR3 spans 14 amino acids. Of the read, only the CDR3 DNA is kept; its 42 bases are in frame from base 1. CDR1 and CDR2 are read off the germline V gene as SGDLS and YYNGEE. V loses 4 bases, J loses 3 bases, and the germline ends lie 11 bases apart. Peripheral blood CD8+ and CD4+ T cells from healthy donors, Susac syndrome patients and multiple sclerosis patients were profiled by high-throughput TCR beta sequencing. The Susac syndrome patients fulfilled recently defined diagnostic criteria for definite or probable disease. Bulk CD8+ and CD4+ T cells were purified magnetically by negative isolation, whereas CD8+ TEMRA cells were enriched by FACS. Blood was collected in EDTA tubes and processed within 24 hours, with PBMCs isolated through density gradient centrifugation. PBMCs intended for TCR sequencing were cryopreserved in liquid nitrogen and thawed later in a water bath at 37 degrees C. Purity of sorted or isolated CD4+, CD8+ and CD8+ TEMRA cells was at least 90%.

The data are from a study of CD8 T cells in Susac syndrome (dated by TCRdb to the late 2010s). Background on the whole study: Among the Susac syndrome patients who were sequenced, clinically active disease was present in five or six and clinical remission was observed in roughly eight. Clonality of the CD8+ T cell repertoire was compared between over ten healthy donors, approximately 14 Susac syndrome patients and 15 multiple sclerosis patients. Susac syndrome patients were therapy-naive, on corticosteroids (some also receiving IVIg), or on IVIg alone at blood withdrawal. The study used repertoire sequencing to test whether antigen drove CD8+ T cell activation and differentiation in Susac syndrome. Beyond this particular receptor, the publication reports: Susac syndrome CD8+ repertoires showed clonal expansion, highest in CD8+ TEMRA cells and greater in clinically active than remitting patients. The study acknowledged that relatively few individuals were included in the TCR sequencing and HLA analysis. In the total CD8+ and CD8+ TEMRA repertoires, approximately 17 and five Susac-specific public clones, respectively, were identified.

RNA was extracted using the RNeasy kit, and about 0.45 to 1 ug of the RNA was reverse transcribed with random hexamers. The immunoSEQ multiplex PCR assay, covering 54 Vbeta and 13 Jbeta segments, was used to amplify TCR beta CDR3 regions. PCR amplification bias was corrected using a synthetic template baseline for primer optimization and computational correction. Processing in the source paper ran as follows. Reads were annotated to V, D and J genes according to IMGT and were analyzed with immunoSEQ Analyzer, with only productive sequences retained. Clonality was computed as one minus Shannon entropy normalized by log2 of the number of productive unique sequences. Public and private clones were assessed among the 100 most prevalent clones of each patient and control. Susac-specific clones were defined as absent from healthy and MS cohorts, 800 to 1,200 published viral clones and other ImmuneACCESS disease sequences. The raw public reads went through TCRdb reprocessing: fastp at Q25, MiXCR clone calling, in-frame beta chains kept. Identical CDR3 proteins give one entry, which carries the most common genes and DNA. The V and J calls shown here were made by TCRdb, not taken from the authors' results. The sample contains around 150,000 distinct CDR3 sequences, around 93% of them found a single time. Jointly, the top ten make up about 0.18% of the sample.

Recombination linked TRBV9 to TRBJ2-4, with the D gene not clear enough to name. Sequenced sample: CD8+ T cells from PBMCs. The sequence was collected from a human donor with Susac syndrome. The CDR3 region: CASSRNSGKNIQYF. The DNA sequence is given as TGTGCCAGCAGCCGGAACTCTGGCAAAAACATTCAGTACTTC.